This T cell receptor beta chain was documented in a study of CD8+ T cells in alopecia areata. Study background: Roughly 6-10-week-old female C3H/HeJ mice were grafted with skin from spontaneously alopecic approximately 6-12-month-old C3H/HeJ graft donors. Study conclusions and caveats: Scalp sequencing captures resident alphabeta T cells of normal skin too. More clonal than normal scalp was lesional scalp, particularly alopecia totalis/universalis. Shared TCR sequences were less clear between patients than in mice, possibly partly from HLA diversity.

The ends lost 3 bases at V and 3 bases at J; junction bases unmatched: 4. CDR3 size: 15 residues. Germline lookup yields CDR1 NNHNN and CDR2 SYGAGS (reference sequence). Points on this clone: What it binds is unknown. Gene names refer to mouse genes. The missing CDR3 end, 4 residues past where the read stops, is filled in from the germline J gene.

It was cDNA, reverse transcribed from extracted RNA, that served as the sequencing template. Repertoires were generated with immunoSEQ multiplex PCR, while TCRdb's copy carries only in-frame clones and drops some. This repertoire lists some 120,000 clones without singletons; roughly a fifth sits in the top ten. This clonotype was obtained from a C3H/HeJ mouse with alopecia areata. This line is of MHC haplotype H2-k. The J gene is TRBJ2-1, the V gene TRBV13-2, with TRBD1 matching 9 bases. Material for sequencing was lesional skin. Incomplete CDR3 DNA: TGTGCCAGCGGTGGCGGGACAGGGTTCTATGCT. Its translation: CASGGGTGFYA. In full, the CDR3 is CASGGGTGFYAEQFF.